The 8 T cell receptor beta chains below come from one sample, sequenced in a study of cytomegalovirus exposure and HLA in healthy donors. In the PCR, 60 Vbeta and 13 Jbeta primers were used. Measured with immunoSEQ multiplex PCR; TCRdb has only the in-frame clones, and not every one. In the table there are 150,000 to 200,000 clones, 84% of which are singletons. Sequencing was done on a sample of PBMCs. The receptors originated from a man aged 18 to 29 in good health and CMV-seronegative.

The chain employs TRBV14 and TRBJ2-1; D not resolved. This CDR3 has 15 residues. V was pared by 2 bases and J by 0 bases, with 8 bases between. Looked up from germline, CDR1 is SGHDN and CDR2 is FVKESK. The CDR3 sequence is CASSQWASSYNEQFF. The CDR3 nucleotides are TGTGCCAGCAGCCAATGGGCGAGCTCCTACAATGAGCAGTTCTTC.

The chain couples TRBV5-4 to TRBJ2-3; perhaps TRBD2 as D (7 bases). Germline lookup yields CDR1 SGHNT and CDR2 YYREEE (reference sequence). The CDR3 sequence is 17 residues long. The ends were cut back, 4 bases at V and 2 bases at J, with 20 bases in the middle. Here the CDR3 DNA reads TGTGCCAGCAGCCCCCGGGGAGGCGGGGGCATCACAGATACGCAGTATTTT. Protein product: CASSPRGGGGITDTQYF.

This chain links TRBV28 with TRBJ1-1; no reliable D call. The CDR3 has 15 residues. V was shortened by 3 bases and J by 1 base, with 12 bases between the two germline ends. Germline V gene lookup returns CDR1 MDHEN and CDR2 SYDVKM. CDR3 region: CASSFRPGRNTEAFF. DNA of the CDR3: TGTGCCAGCAGTTTTCGTCCAGGCCGGAACACTGAAGCTTTCTTT.

V and J are TRBV28 and TRBJ2-7; 7 nucleotides match TRBD1. The CDR3 length is 15 residues. J was trimmed by 3 bases and V by 2 bases; bases with no gene match: 7. From germline, CDR1 is MDHEN and CDR2 SYDVKM. CDR3 sequence: CASSLDTRDSYEQYF. CDR3 sequence (DNA): TGTGCCAGCAGTTTAGATACCCGGGACAGCTACGAGCAGTACTTC.

J is TRBJ2-2 and V is TRBV7-9; TRBD2 is a possible D gene (6 bases). Germline-derived CDR1 and CDR2 are SEHNR and FQNEAQ (reference sequence). Trimming took off 3 bases at V and 5 bases at J, with 16 bases between the two ends. The CDR3 contains 16 residues. The CDR3 bases are TGTGCCAGCAGCTTGACCCTGGGGGGATCGACCGGGGAGCTGTTTTTT. It is translated as CASSLTLGGSTGELFF.

The rearrangement joins TRBV28 to TRBJ1-3, with no clear D. V dropped 8 bases and J dropped 0 bases, with 11 bases sitting between them. Germline V lookup: CDR1 MDHEN, CDR2 SYDVKM. This CDR3 has 14 amino acids. For the CDR3, the DNA is TGTGCCAGCCTAGCCGAAAACTCTGGAAACACCATATATTTT. Its translation: CASLAENSGNTIYF.

The chain is built from TRBV7-2 and TRBJ2-7; no reliable D call. Germline-derived CDR1 and CDR2 are SGHTA and FQGNSA. The V and J ends lost 1 base and 11 bases respectively, with 12 bases between them. The CDR3 is made up of 12 amino acids. This CDR3 reads CASSLDSGLEYF. The CDR3 DNA reads TGTGCCAGCAGCTTAGATTCAGGTCTTGAGTACTTC.

In this sample, this clone turned up a few times. This chain links TRBV5-1 with TRBJ1-5; D is undetermined. The germline V gene has CDR1 SGHRS and CDR2 YFSETQ. This CDR3 contains 14 residues. V was pared by 4 bases and J by 2 bases, with 10 bases between. CDR3 nucleotides: TGCGCCAGCAGCGAAAGAGGAGGCAATCAGCCCCAGCATTTT. Protein: CASSERGGNQPQHF. The full variable domain, completed using reference TRBV5-1 and TRBJ1-5, is KAGVTQTPRYLIKTRGQQVTLSCSPISGHRSVSWYQQTPGQGLQFLFEYFSETQRNKGNFPGRFSGRQFSNSRSEMNVSTLELGDSALYLCASSERGGNQPQHFGDGTRLSIL.